The source of this T cell receptor (beta chain) is a study of CXCR3 chemokines and chemotherapy response in bladder cancer. CDR1 and CDR2 from the germline V gene are KGHSH and LQKENI. V lost 4 bases and J lost 4; bases outside the gene matches: 9. The CDR3 is 17 amino acids. This clonotype was observed many times. In TCRdb, the PCR reads were re-called with MiXCR into one record per CDR3 protein. In the table there are more than 4,500 distinct CDR3 sequences, under 15% of which are singletons. This chain links TRBV18 with TRBJ2-1; TRBD2 aligns across 11 bases. Collection of the sample occurred from a patient whose treatment included neoadjuvant chemotherapy. This TCR came from a human donor with bladder cancer that responded to neoadjuvant chemotherapy. CDR3 nucleotides: TGTGCCAGCTCACTAATAGCGGGAGGGCCCCTTTACAATGAGCAGTTCTTC. Translating it yields CASSLIAGGPLYNEQFF.